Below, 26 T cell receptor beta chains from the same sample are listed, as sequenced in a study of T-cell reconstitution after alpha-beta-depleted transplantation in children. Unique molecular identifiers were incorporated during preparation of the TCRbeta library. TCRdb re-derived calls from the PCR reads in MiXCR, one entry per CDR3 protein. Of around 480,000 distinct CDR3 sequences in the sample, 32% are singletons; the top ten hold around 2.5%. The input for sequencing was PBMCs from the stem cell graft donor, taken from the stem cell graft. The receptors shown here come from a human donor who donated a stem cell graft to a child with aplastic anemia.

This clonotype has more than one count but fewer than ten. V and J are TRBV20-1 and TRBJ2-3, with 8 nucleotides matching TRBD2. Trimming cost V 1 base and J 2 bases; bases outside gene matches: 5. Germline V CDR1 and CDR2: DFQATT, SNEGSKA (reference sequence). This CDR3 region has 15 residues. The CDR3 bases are TGCAGTGCTAGAGCACTAGCGGACAACACAGATACGCAGTATTTT. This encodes CSARALADNTDTQYF.

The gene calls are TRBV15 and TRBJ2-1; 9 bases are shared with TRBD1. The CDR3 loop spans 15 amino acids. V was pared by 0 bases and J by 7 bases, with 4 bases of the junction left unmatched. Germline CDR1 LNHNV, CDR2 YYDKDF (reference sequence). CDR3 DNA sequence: TGTGCCACCAGCAGAGATCGCGGGACAGGGAATGAGCAGTTCTTC. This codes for CATSRDRGTGNEQFF.

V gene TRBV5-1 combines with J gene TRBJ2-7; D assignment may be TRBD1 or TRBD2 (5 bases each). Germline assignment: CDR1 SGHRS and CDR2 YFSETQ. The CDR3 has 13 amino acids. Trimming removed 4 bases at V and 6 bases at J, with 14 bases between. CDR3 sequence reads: CASSRVGGTEQYF. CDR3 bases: TGCGCCAGCAGCCGGGTGGGTGGGACCGAGCAGTACTTC.

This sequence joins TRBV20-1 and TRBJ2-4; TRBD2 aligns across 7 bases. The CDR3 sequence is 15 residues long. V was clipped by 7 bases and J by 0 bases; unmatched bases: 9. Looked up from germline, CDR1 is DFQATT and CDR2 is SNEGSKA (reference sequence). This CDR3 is CSVVPSSGAKNIQYF. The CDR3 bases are TGCAGTGTCGTTCCGTCTAGCGGAGCCAAAAACATTCAGTACTTC.

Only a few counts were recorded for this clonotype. In DNA, the CDR3 is TGTGCCAGCAGCTTAAGCGGGAGCTATTCCTACAATGAGCAGTTCTTC. Its translation is CASSLSGSYSYNEQFF. The chain is built from TRBV7-3 and TRBJ2-1; 7 bases map to TRBD2. Germline CDR1 SGHTA, CDR2 FQGTGA. CDR3 size: 16 residues. The V and J ends lost 1 base and 1 base, in that order; junction bases with no gene match: 4.

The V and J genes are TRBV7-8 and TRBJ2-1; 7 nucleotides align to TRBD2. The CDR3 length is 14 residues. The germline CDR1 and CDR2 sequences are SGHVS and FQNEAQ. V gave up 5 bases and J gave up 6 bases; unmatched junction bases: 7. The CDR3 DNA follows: TGTGCCAGCAGCACCGACGGACTAGTCAATGAGCAGTTCTTC. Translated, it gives CASSTDGLVNEQFF.

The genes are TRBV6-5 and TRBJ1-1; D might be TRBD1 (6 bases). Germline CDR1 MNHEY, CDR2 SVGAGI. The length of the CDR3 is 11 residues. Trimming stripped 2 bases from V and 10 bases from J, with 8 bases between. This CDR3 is CASSYDRTAFF. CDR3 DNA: TGTGCCAGCAGTTACGACAGGACAGCTTTCTTT.

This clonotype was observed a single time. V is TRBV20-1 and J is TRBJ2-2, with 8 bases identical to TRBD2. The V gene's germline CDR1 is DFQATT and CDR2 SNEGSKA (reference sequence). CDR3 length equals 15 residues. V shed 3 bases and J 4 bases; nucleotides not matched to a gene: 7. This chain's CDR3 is CSARGTSWATGELFF. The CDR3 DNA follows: TGCAGTGCTAGGGGGACTAGTTGGGCCACCGGGGAGCTGTTTTTT.

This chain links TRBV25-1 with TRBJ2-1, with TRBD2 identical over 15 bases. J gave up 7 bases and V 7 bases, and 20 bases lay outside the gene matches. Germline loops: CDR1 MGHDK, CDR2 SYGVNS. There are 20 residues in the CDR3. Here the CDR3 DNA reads TGTGCCAGCACCCTACCCGGACTAGCGGGAGGGCCGGCGGTCCTAAATGAGCAGTTCTTC. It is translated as CASTLPGLAGGPAVLNEQFF.

The CDR3 loop reads CASRRIEGAQHF. DNA of the CDR3: TGTGCCAGCAGGAGGATTGAAGGGGCCCAGCATTTT. The rearrangement links TRBV6-1 to TRBJ1-5, with D perhaps matching TRBD1 (5 bases). The ends were cut back, 6 bases at V and 11 bases at J, with 14 bases in the middle. The CDR3 runs to 12 residues. Germline lookup yields CDR1 MNHNS and CDR2 SASEGT.

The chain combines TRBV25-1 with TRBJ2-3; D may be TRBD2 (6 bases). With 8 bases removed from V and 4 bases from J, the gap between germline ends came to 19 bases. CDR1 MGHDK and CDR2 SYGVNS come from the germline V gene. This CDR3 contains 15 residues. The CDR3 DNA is TGTGCCAGCTCTAAAGCCGGGGGAGGCGCAGATACGCAGTATTTT. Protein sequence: CASSKAGGGADTQYF. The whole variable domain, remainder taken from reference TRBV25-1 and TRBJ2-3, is EADIYQTPRYLVIGTGKKITLECSQTMGHDKMYWYQQDPGMELHLIHYSYGVNSTEKGDLSSESTVSRIRTEHFPLTLESARPSHTSQYLCASSKAGGGADTQYFGPGTRLTVL.

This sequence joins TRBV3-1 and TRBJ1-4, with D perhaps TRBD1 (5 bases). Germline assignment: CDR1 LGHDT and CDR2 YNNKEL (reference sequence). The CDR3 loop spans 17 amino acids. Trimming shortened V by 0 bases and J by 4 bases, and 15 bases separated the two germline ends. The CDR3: CASSQDPPGRINEKLFF. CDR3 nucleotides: TGTGCCAGCAGCCAAGATCCCCCGGGACGGATTAATGAAAAACTGTTTTTT.

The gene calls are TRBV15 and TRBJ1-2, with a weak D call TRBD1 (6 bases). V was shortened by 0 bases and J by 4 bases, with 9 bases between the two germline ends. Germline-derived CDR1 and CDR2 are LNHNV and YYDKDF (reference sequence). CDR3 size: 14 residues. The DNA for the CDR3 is TGTGCCACCAGCAGAGAGGACAGCATCTATGGCTACACCTTC. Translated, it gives CATSREDSIYGYTF.

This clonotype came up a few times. CDR3 DNA sequence: TGCGCCAGCAGTGCTACAGATAACACTGAAGCTTTCTTT. Translated, it gives CASSATDNTEAFF. This rearrangement joins TRBV10-2 to TRBJ1-1, with D hard to call. CDR1 and CDR2 from the germline V gene are WSHSY and SAAADI. The CDR3 contains 13 residues. V shed 4 bases and J shed 2 bases, with 8 bases lying between them.

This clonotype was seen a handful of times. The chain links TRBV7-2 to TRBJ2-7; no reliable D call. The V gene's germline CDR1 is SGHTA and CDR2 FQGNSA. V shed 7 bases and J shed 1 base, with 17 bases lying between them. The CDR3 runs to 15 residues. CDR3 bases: TGTGCCAGCACCACTCTGACGCGTTTTTCCTACGAGCAGTACTTC. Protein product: CASTTLTRFSYEQYF.

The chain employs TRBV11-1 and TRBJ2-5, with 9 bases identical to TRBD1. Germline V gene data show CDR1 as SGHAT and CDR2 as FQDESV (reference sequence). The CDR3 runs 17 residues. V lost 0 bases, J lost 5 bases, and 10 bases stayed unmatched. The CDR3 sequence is CASSLARYRGRGETQYF. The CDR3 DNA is TGTGCCAGCAGCTTAGCTAGATACAGGGGGCGCGGGGAGACCCAGTACTTC.

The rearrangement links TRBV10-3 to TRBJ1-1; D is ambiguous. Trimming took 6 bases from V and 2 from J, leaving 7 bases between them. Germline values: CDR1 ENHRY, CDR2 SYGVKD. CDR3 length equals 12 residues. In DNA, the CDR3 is TGTGCCATCAGGGAGGGTAACACTGAAGCTTTCTTT. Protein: CAIREGNTEAFF.

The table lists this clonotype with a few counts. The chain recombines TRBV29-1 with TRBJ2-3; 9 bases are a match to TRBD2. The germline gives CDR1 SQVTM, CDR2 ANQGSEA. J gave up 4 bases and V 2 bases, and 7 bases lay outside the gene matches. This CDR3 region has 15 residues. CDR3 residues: CSVESREGWADTQYF. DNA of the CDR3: TGCAGCGTTGAATCGCGGGAGGGGTGGGCAGATACGCAGTATTTT.

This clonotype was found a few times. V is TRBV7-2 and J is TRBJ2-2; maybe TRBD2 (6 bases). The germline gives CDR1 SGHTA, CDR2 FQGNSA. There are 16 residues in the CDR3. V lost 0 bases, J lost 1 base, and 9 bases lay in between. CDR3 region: CASSLAGAGNTGELFF. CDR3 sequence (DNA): TGTGCCAGCAGCTTAGCAGGAGCGGGGAACACCGGGGAGCTGTTTTTT.

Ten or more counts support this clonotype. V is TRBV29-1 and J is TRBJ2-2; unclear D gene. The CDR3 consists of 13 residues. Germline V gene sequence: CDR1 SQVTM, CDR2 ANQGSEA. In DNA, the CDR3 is TGCAGTGCTAGAGATGGGAACACCGGGGAGCTGTTTTTT. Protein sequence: CSARDGNTGELFF.

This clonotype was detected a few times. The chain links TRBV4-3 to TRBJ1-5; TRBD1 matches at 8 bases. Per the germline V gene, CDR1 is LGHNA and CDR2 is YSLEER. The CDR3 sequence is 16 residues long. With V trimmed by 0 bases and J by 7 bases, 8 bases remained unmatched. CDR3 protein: CASSQDLGQGGQPQHF. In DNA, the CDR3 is TGCGCCAGCAGCCAAGACTTAGGACAGGGTGGCCAGCCCCAGCATTTT.

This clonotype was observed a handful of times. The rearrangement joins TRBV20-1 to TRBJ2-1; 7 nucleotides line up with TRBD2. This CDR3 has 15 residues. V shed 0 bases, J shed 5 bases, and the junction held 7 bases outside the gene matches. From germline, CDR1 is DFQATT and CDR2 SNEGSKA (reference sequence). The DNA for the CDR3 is TGCAGTGCTAGAGACCCGGTGCGGGAGAACAATGAGCAGTTCTTC. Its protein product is CSARDPVRENNEQFF.

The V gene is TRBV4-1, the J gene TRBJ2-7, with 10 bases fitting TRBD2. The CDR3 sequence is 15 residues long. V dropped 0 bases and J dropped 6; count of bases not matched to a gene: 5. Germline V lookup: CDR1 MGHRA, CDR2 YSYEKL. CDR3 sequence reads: CASSQDVSGRGEQYV. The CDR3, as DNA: TGCGCCAGCAGCCAAGATGTAAGCGGGAGGGGCGAGCAGTACGTC.

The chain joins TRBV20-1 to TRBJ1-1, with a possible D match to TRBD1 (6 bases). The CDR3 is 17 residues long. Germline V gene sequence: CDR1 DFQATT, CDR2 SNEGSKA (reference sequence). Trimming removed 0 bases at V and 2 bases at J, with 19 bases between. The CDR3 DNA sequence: TGCAGTGCTAGAGATGTGGACAGACCGGAGGGCAACACTGAAGCTTTCTTT. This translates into CSARDVDRPEGNTEAFF.

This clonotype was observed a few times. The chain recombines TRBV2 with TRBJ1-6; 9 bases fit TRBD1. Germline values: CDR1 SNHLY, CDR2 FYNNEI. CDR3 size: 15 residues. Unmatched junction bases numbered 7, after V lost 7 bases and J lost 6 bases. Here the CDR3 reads CASKQQGAVNSPLHF. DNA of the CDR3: TGTGCCAGCAAACAACAGGGGGCAGTTAATTCACCCCTCCACTTT.

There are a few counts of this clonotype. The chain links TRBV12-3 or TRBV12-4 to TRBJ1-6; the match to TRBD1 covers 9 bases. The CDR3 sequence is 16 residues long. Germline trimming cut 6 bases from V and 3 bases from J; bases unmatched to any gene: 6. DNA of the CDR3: TGTGCCAGCAGGCGGACAGGGGACAACTATAATTCACCCCTCCACTTT. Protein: CASRRTGDNYNSPLHF.